The 7 T cell receptor beta chains in this list originate from one sample, sequenced in a study of cytomegalovirus exposure and HLA in healthy donors. It was with 60 Vbeta and 13 Jbeta primers that the PCR ran. Profiled with immunoSEQ multiplex PCR; TCRdb holds only in-frame clones, not every one. This repertoire includes about 160,000 clones. The specimen sequenced was PBMCs. Receptors originate from an older woman in good health and CMV-seronegative.

This chain uses TRBV29-1 with TRBJ1-3; 8 nucleotides agree with TRBD1. This CDR3 contains 17 residues. Germline V gene data show CDR1 as SQVTM and CDR2 as ANQGSEA. V shed 0 bases and J 0 bases; nucleotides not matched to a gene: 7. The CDR3 nucleotides read TGCAGCGTTGAAGAATTTGGGGACAGGTACTCTGGAAACACCATATATTTT. It is translated as CSVEEFGDRYSGNTIYF.

This CDR3 reads CASSLRGTGGWEKLFF. The CDR3 DNA reads as TGTGCCAGCAGCTTGCGCGGAACAGGGGGCTGGGAAAAACTGTTTTTT. The chain carries TRBV5-6 and TRBJ1-4, with 9 positions matching TRBD1. Germline V gene sequence: CDR1 SGHDT, CDR2 YYEEEE. V lost 1 base to trimming and J lost 8 bases; unmatched junction nucleotides: 9. This CDR3 comprises 16 residues.

The chain links TRBV2 to TRBJ1-4, with a possible D match to TRBD1 (6 bases). Trimming took off 5 bases at V and 4 bases at J, with 14 bases between the two ends. The CDR3 extends over 15 amino acids. Germline-derived CDR1 and CDR2 are SNHLY and FYNNEI. The CDR3 loop reads CASSRGGEFNEKLFF. DNA for the CDR3: TGTGCCAGCAGTAGGGGGGGGGAATTTAATGAAAAACTGTTTTTT.

The J gene is TRBJ2-7, the V gene TRBV7-2; possible D gene TRBD2, 6 bases. The CDR3 consists of 12 residues. Between the trimmed V and J ends, which lost 3 bases and 9 bases, there was a span of 12 bases. Germline V gene data show CDR1 as SGHTA and CDR2 as FQGNSA. CDR3 in amino acids: CASSLRENGQYF. The DNA of the CDR3 is TGTGCCAGCAGCTTGCGGGAAAACGGGCAGTACTTC.

The chain links TRBV20-1 to TRBJ2-7; D is unclear. Germline V gives CDR1 DFQATT, CDR2 SNEGSKA (reference sequence). This CDR3 contains 10 residues. Deletions cut 0 bases from V and 6 bases from J, with 3 bases between. CDR3 loop: CSAREAEQYF. The CDR3 DNA is TGCAGTGCTAGAGAGGCCGAGCAGTACTTC.

The rearrangement links TRBV5-1 to TRBJ2-7, with 7 bases aligning to TRBD1. The germline V gene has CDR1 SGHRS and CDR2 YFSETQ. V gave up 2 bases and J gave up 4 bases; unmatched junction bases: 6. The CDR3 length is 14 residues. CDR3 loop: CASSFHKQGYEQYF. The DNA for the CDR3 is TGCGCCAGCAGCTTTCATAAACAGGGGTACGAGCAGTACTTC. The full variable domain, in which reference TRBV5-1 and TRBJ2-7 provide the parts outside the CDR3, is KAGVTQTPRYLIKTRGQQVTLSCSPISGHRSVSWYQQTPGQGLQFLFEYFSETQRNKGNFPGRFSGRQFSNSRSEMNVSTLELGDSALYLCASSFHKQGYEQYFGPGTRLTVT.

The chain is built from TRBV27 and TRBJ1-2; D possibly corresponds to TRBD1 (6 bases). CDR3 length: 14 amino acids. CDR1 is MNHEY and CDR2 is SMNVEV in the germline V gene (reference sequence). V dropped 8 bases and J dropped 1 base, with 14 bases sitting between them. For the CDR3, the DNA is TGTGCCAGCGGGAATTACAGGGATAACTATGGCTACACCTTC. Residues: CASGNYRDNYGYTF.